This passage covers 20 T cell receptor beta chains from one sample sequenced in a study of vaccination and CD4 T cells after COVID-19. As to treatment: approximately nine-day PBMC culture with coronavirus spike peptide pools or control peptides (ViraFEST assay). Cultured CD4+ T-cell DNA underwent Oncomine TCR Beta short-read sequencing. TCRdb reprocessed the PCR reads via MiXCR and lists one record per CDR3 protein. The sample carries about 13,000 distinct CDR3 sequences, about 74% recorded once. These receptors' targets are unknown. This specimen was CD4+ T cells from blood, cultured in vitro, taken after SARS-CoV-2 vaccination. The origin of the receptors is a human donor who received a COVID-19 vaccine.

The chain is built from TRBV27 and TRBJ2-3, with 7 bases matching TRBD1. V shed 4 bases and J 6 bases; nucleotides not matched to a gene: 4. The CDR3 covers 13 residues. Germline CDR1 and CDR2: MNHEY and SMNVEV (reference sequence). CDR3 sequence reads: CASSSVRGDTQYF. As DNA, the CDR3 is TGTGCCAGCAGTTCGGTCAGGGGGGATACGCAGTATTTT.

The chain uses TRBV19 and TRBJ1-4; D uncertain. Germline CDR1 is LNHDA and CDR2 is SQIVND (reference sequence). V lost 7 bases and J 0 bases, leaving 9 bases between the germline ends. The CDR3 covers 14 residues. This CDR3 reads CASMRVATNEKLFF. DNA for the CDR3: TGTGCCAGTATGAGAGTTGCAACTAATGAAAAACTGTTTTTT.

The chain employs TRBV20-1 and TRBJ1-2; D perhaps matches TRBD1 (6 bases). Trimming took off 0 bases at V and 7 bases at J, with 15 bases between the two ends. Germline values: CDR1 DFQATT, CDR2 SNEGSKA (reference sequence). This CDR3 is built from 14 residues. CDR3 DNA: TGCAGTGCTAGAGATCGGGCAGGGGACGGTGGCTACACCTTC. Residues: CSARDRAGDGGYTF.

Only a few counts were recorded for this clonotype. This chain connects TRBV30 to TRBJ1-2; 7 bases are shared with TRBD1. The CDR3 covers 16 residues. Trimming removed 8 bases from V and 0 bases from J; junction bases left unmatched: 15. CDR1 and CDR2 (germline): GTSNPN, SVGIG (reference sequence). CDR3 region: CAGNLKQGTANYGYTF. The CDR3 DNA sequence: TGTGCCGGGAACTTAAAACAGGGGACAGCTAACTATGGCTACACCTTC.

The chain joins TRBV20-1 to TRBJ2-5; D unclear. Trimming took 1 base from V and 3 from J, leaving 6 bases between them. The germline V gene encodes CDR1 DFQATT and CDR2 SNEGSKA (reference sequence). This CDR3 is built from 12 residues. The CDR3 is CSARAQKETQYF. DNA of the CDR3: TGCAGTGCTAGAGCACAAAAAGAGACCCAGTACTTC.

This clonotype was found a few times. The J gene is TRBJ1-2, the V gene TRBV6-1, with 8 bases identical to TRBD1. This CDR3 has 16 amino acids. With 5 bases clipped from V and 7 bases from J, the junction kept 15 bases outside the gene matches. Germline V gene lookup returns CDR1 MNHNS and CDR2 SASEGT. CDR3 sequence reads: CASSQMQGARSGGYTF. The CDR3 DNA reads as TGTGCCAGCAGTCAGATGCAGGGGGCGCGTTCGGGTGGCTACACCTTC.

The chain couples TRBV11-3 to TRBJ1-5, with D unclear. V lost 0 bases and J 5 bases, leaving 5 bases between the germline ends. The CDR3 length is 13 residues. Germline assignment: CDR1 SGHNT and CDR2 YENEEA. The CDR3 coding sequence is TGTGCCAGCAGCTTAGAAAGATATCAGCCCCAGCATTTT. Translated, it gives CASSLERYQPQHF.

The V gene is TRBV25-1, the J gene TRBJ2-7; possible D gene TRBD1, 6 bases. This CDR3 has 13 amino acids. In germline, CDR1 is MGHDK, CDR2 SYGVNS. V lost 4 bases, J lost 0 bases, and 7 bases lay in between. CDR3 in DNA: TGTGCCAGCAGTGGCAGGGGCTCCTACGAGCAGTACTTC. This codes for CASSGRGSYEQYF.

This rearrangement joins TRBV30 to TRBJ1-1; TRBD1 is a possible D gene (5 bases). This CDR3 comprises 14 residues. Trimming took 5 bases from V and 0 from J, leaving 13 bases between them. The V gene's germline CDR1 is GTSNPN and CDR2 SVGIG (reference sequence). CDR3 nucleotide sequence: TGTGCCTGGGGGGACGGGACGCTGAACACTGAAGCTTTCTTT. As protein: CAWGDGTLNTEAFF.

J is TRBJ1-1 and V is TRBV10-3, with D possibly TRBD1 on 6 matching bases. V was trimmed by 4 bases and J by 1 base, leaving 10 bases between them. This CDR3 is built from 14 residues. Germline V gene sequence: CDR1 ENHRY, CDR2 SYGVKD. The CDR3 spells CAISVRTANTEAFF. DNA of the CDR3: TGTGCCATCAGTGTTAGGACAGCGAACACTGAAGCTTTCTTT.

The V and J genes are TRBV20-1 and TRBJ2-3; TRBD2 matches at 11 bases. Germline V CDR1 and CDR2: DFQATT, SNEGSKA (reference sequence). The CDR3 extends over 15 amino acids. The V segment lost 3 bases and the J segment 6 bases; nucleotides outside the gene matches: 8. The CDR3 nucleotides are TGCAGTGCTAGGACCCTAGCGGGGGGTTTTGATACGCAGTATTTT. Translation gives CSARTLAGGFDTQYF.

V and J are TRBV19 and TRBJ2-1; 7 bases align to TRBD1. CDR3 length: 13 residues. Germline loops: CDR1 LNHDA, CDR2 SQIVND (reference sequence). With 2 bases clipped from V and 7 bases from J, the junction kept 2 bases outside the gene matches. The chain's CDR3 is CASSILQGNEQFF. CDR3 sequence (DNA): TGTGCCAGTAGTATACTACAGGGGAATGAGCAGTTCTTC.

The chain combines TRBV20-1 with TRBJ1-6; D gene unclear. This CDR3 has 13 amino acids. Deletions cut 1 base from V and 9 bases from J, with 10 bases between. The germline V gene encodes CDR1 DFQATT and CDR2 SNEGSKA (reference sequence). The CDR3, as DNA: TGCAGTGCTAGAGGGTTTGGCGGTTCACCCCTCCACTTT. Residues: CSARGFGGSPLHF.

The chain joins TRBV25-1 to TRBJ2-3; D not certain. The V end lost 4 bases, the J end lost 1 base, and 3 bases lay between the germline ends. Germline-derived CDR1 and CDR2 are MGHDK and SYGVNS. The CDR3 is made up of 12 amino acids. The CDR3 nucleotides are TGTGCCAGCAGTGTGCGCACAGATACGCAGTATTTT. This gives the protein CASSVRTDTQYF.

V usage is TRBV5-1 and J usage is TRBJ1-1; D might be TRBD1 (6 bases). The germline gives CDR1 SGHRS, CDR2 YFSETQ. V was cut by 4 bases and J by 2 bases, with 15 bases left in between. The CDR3 runs 15 residues. CDR3 amino acids: CASSSGTRVNTEAFF. The CDR3 region has the DNA TGCGCCAGCAGCAGCGGGACAAGGGTAAACACTGAAGCTTTCTTT. The whole variable domain, remainder taken from reference TRBV5-1 and TRBJ1-1, is KAGVTQTPRYLIKTRGQQVTLSCSPISGHRSVSWYQQTPGQGLQFLFEYFSETQRNKGNFPGRFSGRQFSNSRSEMNVSTLELGDSALYLCASSSGTRVNTEAFFGQGTRLTVV.

The chain joins TRBV27 to TRBJ2-4; 7 positions agree with TRBD1. This CDR3 is built from 17 residues. Germline-derived CDR1 and CDR2 are MNHEY and SMNVEV (reference sequence). The ends lost 5 bases at V and 9 bases at J; junction bases unmatched: 19. This chain's CDR3 is CASSPHTNRQGERIQYF. Written as DNA, the CDR3 is TGTGCCAGCAGTCCGCACACGAATCGACAGGGTGAACGCATTCAGTACTTC.

The genes are TRBV6-1 and TRBJ2-2, with D possibly called TRBD1 or TRBD2 (5 bases each). Trimming took off 6 bases at V and 6 bases at J, with 11 bases between the two ends. CDR3 size: 13 residues. Germline loops: CDR1 MNHNS, CDR2 SASEGT. CDR3 in DNA: TGTGCCAGCAGGGTAGGGACGGCCGGGGAGCTGTTTTTT. Translating it yields CASRVGTAGELFF.

The chain is built from TRBV5-1 and TRBJ1-6; D unclear. The CDR3 totals 13 residues. The germline CDR1 and CDR2 sequences are SGHRS and YFSETQ. Deletions cut 5 bases from V and 0 bases from J, with 3 bases between. CDR3 sequence reads: CASSSSYNSPLHF. Written as DNA, the CDR3 is TGCGCCAGCAGTAGCTCCTATAATTCACCCCTCCACTTT.

The chain carries TRBV20-1 and TRBJ1-4; maybe TRBD1 (5 bases). Germline V lookup: CDR1 DFQATT, CDR2 SNEGSKA (reference sequence). V lost 6 bases, J lost 8 bases, and 16 bases lay in between. This CDR3 comprises 13 residues. CDR3 sequence (DNA): TGCAGTGCGGCTCGGGGGAGCGGCGAAAAACTGTTTTTT. This codes for CSAARGSGEKLFF.

The chain carries TRBV5-4 and TRBJ2-3; 10 bases fit TRBD2. Trimming at V came to 2 bases and at J to 2 bases, leaving 5 bases not matched to a gene. CDR3 length: 16 residues. Looked up from germline, CDR1 is SGHNT and CDR2 is YYREEE (reference sequence). CDR3 nucleotides: TGTGCCAGCAGCTTTGTAGCGGGGGGCGACACAGATACGCAGTATTTT. Its translation is CASSFVAGGDTDTQYF.